Listed here are 17 T cell receptor beta chains from one sample, sequenced in a study of T cell responses to AZD1222 COVID-19 vaccine. Assay used: immunoSEQ multiplex PCR; TCRdb lists only in-frame clones, some missing. The sample has 100,000 to 150,000 clones, roughly nine tenths seen once; the top ten hold roughly 4.5%. The source was peripheral blood, collected on day 0 of AZD1222 vaccination. These receptor sequences come from an adult in good health.

The chain links TRBV29-1 to TRBJ2-3; a weak D match, TRBD1 (6 bases). This CDR3 region has 16 residues. From germline, CDR1 is SQVTM and CDR2 ANQGSEA. V gave up 1 base and J gave up 2 bases, with 16 bases separating them. The DNA for the CDR3 is TGCAGCGTTGAAGGGGGGCAGGACCACTCCACAGATACGCAGTATTTT. Amino acid sequence: CSVEGGQDHSTDTQYF.

The rearrangement links TRBV5-4 to TRBJ1-4, with 7 bases matching TRBD1. Unmatched junction bases numbered 24, after V lost 4 bases and J lost 6 bases. Germline assignment: CDR1 SGHNT and CDR2 YYREEE (reference sequence). The CDR3 is 20 amino acids. The CDR3 coding sequence is TGTGCCAGCAGCCGTTACCCGATTTACGGACAGGAGTTTGGGGATGAAAAACTGTTTTTT. Protein: CASSRYPIYGQEFGDEKLFF.

This chain connects TRBV10-3 to TRBJ2-3; possibly TRBD2 for D (6 bases). CDR1 and CDR2 (germline): ENHRY, SYGVKD. There are 15 residues in the CDR3. The V end lost 4 bases, the J end lost 0 bases, and 11 bases lay between the germline ends. In nucleotides, the CDR3 is TGTGCCATCAGTGCGGCGGGATTTAGCACAGATACGCAGTATTTT. Its protein is CAISAAGFSTDTQYF.

The V and J genes are TRBV11-1 and TRBJ2-7; either TRBD1 or TRBD2 may supply D (6 bases each). The CDR3 covers 14 residues. Germline values: CDR1 SGHAT, CDR2 FQDESV (reference sequence). V lost 3 bases to trimming and J lost 4 bases, with 13 bases between them. The CDR3 DNA follows: TGTGCCAGCAGCTTGGAAAAGGGGGGATACGAGCAGTACTTC. This encodes CASSLEKGGYEQYF.

The chain has TRBV12-3 or TRBV12-4 and TRBJ2-7; a possible D gene is TRBD1 (5 bases). The CDR3 is 12 residues long. Trimming took off 6 bases at V and 7 bases at J, with 13 bases between the two ends. CDR3 protein: CASRDSGREQYF. The DNA of the CDR3 is TGTGCCAGCAGAGACAGTGGTAGGGAGCAGTACTTC.

The V and J genes are TRBV4-2 and TRBJ2-3; 8 positions agree with TRBD2. CDR1 LGHNA and CDR2 YNFKEQ come from the germline V gene. V shed 0 bases and J 3 bases; nucleotides not matched to a gene: 5. The CDR3 contains 16 residues. The CDR3 DNA follows: TGTGCCAGCAGCCAAGAGTGGACTAGCCCTACAGATACGCAGTATTTT. Protein product: CASSQEWTSPTDTQYF.

This chain uses TRBV5-6 with TRBJ2-3, with D tentatively TRBD1 or TRBD2 (5 bases each). The CDR3 is made up of 18 amino acids. CDR1 is SGHDT, CDR2 YYEEEE, per germline. Trimming left V 3 bases short and J 2 bases short, with 22 bases between. This CDR3 is CASSSPGTQPPNTDTQYF. CDR3 nucleotides: TGTGCCAGCAGCTCCCCCGGGACCCAGCCCCCAAACACAGATACGCAGTATTTT.

The rearrangement uses TRBV5-1 and TRBJ1-5; D unclear. CDR3 length equals 15 residues. V gave up 0 bases and J gave up 4 bases, with 11 bases separating them. Germline CDR1 reads SGHRS; CDR2 reads YFSETQ. The CDR3 DNA follows: TGCGCCAGCAGCTTGGGCGGCGGACGGAATCAGCCCCAGCATTTT. As protein: CASSLGGGRNQPQHF.

The chain's CDR3 is CASSLGVADTQYF. Written as DNA, the CDR3 is TGTGCCAGCAGTTTAGGGGTCGCAGATACGCAGTATTTT. The chain is built from TRBV27 and TRBJ2-3, with D uncertain. Trimming left V 2 bases short and J 4 bases short, with 7 bases between. The CDR3 runs 13 residues. The germline gives CDR1 MNHEY, CDR2 SMNVEV (reference sequence).

This sequence joins TRBV5-1 and TRBJ2-7; perhaps D is TRBD1 or TRBD2 (5 bases each). Trimming took 4 bases from V and 2 from J, leaving 19 bases between them. The CDR3 is 16 amino acids. The V gene's germline CDR1 is SGHRS and CDR2 YFSETQ. DNA for the CDR3: TGCGCCAGCAGCAAAGGACCTCAGAGGGGAACCTACGAGCAGTACTTC. Translated, it gives CASSKGPQRGTYEQYF.

The chain couples TRBV7-2 to TRBJ2-5; 8 nucleotides align to TRBD2. The V gene end was trimmed by 1 base and the J gene end by 2 bases; junction bases not matched to a gene: 9. The CDR3 extends over 17 amino acids. The germline V gene encodes CDR1 SGHTA and CDR2 FQGNSA. The CDR3 protein is CASSLVFPRLAQETQYF. CDR3 sequence (DNA): TGTGCCAGCAGCTTAGTATTCCCCCGACTAGCGCAAGAGACCCAGTACTTC.

This clone has only a few counts. The gene calls are TRBV7-9 and TRBJ1-4; D unresolved. Deletions cut 5 bases from V and 10 bases from J, with 17 bases between. From germline, CDR1 is SEHNR and CDR2 FQNEAQ (reference sequence). There are 14 residues in the CDR3. DNA for the CDR3: TGTGCCAGCAGCCCCATGGGAGTGGGAGGAAAACTGTTTTTT. Amino acid sequence: CASSPMGVGGKLFF.

The chain couples TRBV6-5 to TRBJ2-1, with a possible D match to TRBD2 (6 bases). The V gene lost 2 bases and the J gene lost 9 bases, with 17 bases spanning the gap. This CDR3 is 15 amino acids long. Per germline, CDR1 MNHEY and CDR2 SVGAGI. The CDR3: CASSYRRDRRGEQFF. DNA of the CDR3: TGTGCCAGCAGTTACAGGAGGGATCGTCGGGGTGAGCAGTTCTTC.

This chain links TRBV5-1 with TRBJ1-5; 7 bases agree with TRBD1. Germline CDR1 SGHRS, CDR2 YFSETQ. V gave up 1 base and J gave up 4 bases; unmatched junction bases: 5. This CDR3 has 15 residues. The CDR3 coding sequence is TGCGCCAGCAGCTTGTGGGGGACAGAGAATCAGCCCCAGCATTTT. Protein: CASSLWGTENQPQHF.

J is TRBJ2-1 and V is TRBV18, with 7 positions matching TRBD2. CDR3 length: 14 amino acids. The germline V gene encodes CDR1 KGHSH and CDR2 LQKENI. Germline trimming cut 2 bases from V and 5 bases from J; bases unmatched to any gene: 3. Here the CDR3 reads CASSPGLADNEQFF. The CDR3 DNA reads as TGTGCCAGCTCACCAGGGCTAGCGGACAATGAGCAGTTCTTC.

The V gene is TRBV30, the J gene TRBJ2-1; D assignment may be TRBD1 or TRBD2 (6 bases each). CDR1 is GTSNPN, CDR2 SVGIG, per germline (reference sequence). The CDR3 is 14 residues long. Trimming left V 0 bases short and J 8 bases short, with 14 bases between. CDR3 sequence: CAWSVGGGVHEQFF. CDR3 bases: TGTGCCTGGAGTGTAGGAGGGGGAGTCCATGAGCAGTTCTTC.

V and J are TRBV5-5 and TRBJ2-7; 9 bases fit TRBD2. Per the germline V gene, CDR1 is SGHKS and CDR2 is YYEKEE (reference sequence). V lost 2 bases to trimming and J lost 2 bases; unmatched junction nucleotides: 2. This CDR3 comprises 14 residues. CDR3 region: CASSLWTSAYEQYF. CDR3 nucleotides: TGTGCCAGCAGCTTATGGACTAGCGCCTACGAGCAGTACTTC. Full variable domain (remainder filled in from reference TRBV5-5 and TRBJ2-7): DAGVTQSPTHLIKTRGQQVTLRCSPISGHKSVSWYQQVLGQGPQFIFQYYEKEERGRGNFPDRFSARQFPNYSSELNVNALLLGDSALYLCASSLWTSAYEQYFGPGTRLTVT.